Following are 13 T cell receptor beta chains from one sample sequenced in a study of CD8 T cells in Susac syndrome. RNA totalling about 0.45 to 1 ug underwent reverse transcription with random hexamers. TCRdb redid the calling of the immunoSEQ multiplex PCR reads with MiXCR, one entry per CDR3 protein. The sample has 250,000 to 350,000 distinct CDR3 sequences; just over 90% are singletons. The sample was CD4+ T cells from PBMCs. These receptors all stem from a human donor with multiple sclerosis.

The chain employs TRBV29-1 and TRBJ1-1, with D perhaps matching TRBD1 (6 bases). Trimming stripped 6 bases from V and 2 bases from J, with 16 bases between. The V gene's germline CDR1 is SQVTM and CDR2 ANQGSEA. This CDR3 has 14 residues. CDR3 sequence (DNA): TGCAGCGTAATACGATCAGGGGCAAACACTGAAGCTTTCTTT. Protein product: CSVIRSGANTEAFF.

The chain joins TRBV30 to TRBJ2-2; 9 bases agree with TRBD2. The CDR3 loop spans 15 amino acids. Germline loops: CDR1 GTSNPN, CDR2 SVGIG (reference sequence). V shed 3 bases and J 4 bases; nucleotides not matched to a gene: 6. The CDR3 reads CAWRKLAGTTGELFF. The DNA of the CDR3 is TGTGCCTGGAGAAAGCTAGCGGGGACCACCGGGGAGCTGTTTTTT.

The chain is built from TRBV20-1 and TRBJ1-5; D may be TRBD1 (5 bases). The V end was cut by 0 bases, the J end by 7 bases, with 16 bases between. This CDR3 has 15 amino acids. Germline V gives CDR1 DFQATT, CDR2 SNEGSKA (reference sequence). As DNA, the CDR3 is TGCAGTGCTAGAGATCGGGTGGGGCGCGGACAGCCCCAGCATTTT. Its protein is CSARDRVGRGQPQHF.

The genes are TRBV5-4 and TRBJ2-5, with 7 bases fitting TRBD1. The CDR3 covers 14 residues. Germline CDR1 SGHNT, CDR2 YYREEE (reference sequence). V shed 4 bases and J 1 base; nucleotides not matched to a gene: 4. This chain's CDR3 is CASSQGDRQETQYF. CDR3 coding DNA: TGTGCCAGCAGCCAGGGGGACCGCCAAGAGACCCAGTACTTC.

The chain uses TRBV1 and TRBJ2-1; the table gives TRBD1 as D, unverified against the DNA. TRBV1 is a listed pseudogene. This CDR3 spans 18 amino acids. This CDR3 is CTSSQSPTGDEGYNEQFF. The CDR3 region has the DNA TGCACCAGCAGCCAGAGCCCGACAGGGGATGAGGGTTACAATGAGCAGTTCTTC.

This chain links TRBV7-2 with TRBJ1-1; TRBD1 is a possible D gene (5 bases). This CDR3 is 14 amino acids long. Trimming cost V 1 base and J 4 bases, with 10 bases left between them. Germline CDR1 is SGHTA and CDR2 is FQGNSA. CDR3 in DNA: TGTGCCAGCAGCTTAGGAGGGGCGCCCACTGAAGCTTTCTTT. This encodes CASSLGGAPTEAFF. The full variable domain, its missing parts supplied by reference TRBV7-2 and TRBJ1-1, is GAGVSQSPSNKVTEKGKDVELRCDPISGHTALYWYRQSLGQGLEFLIYFQGNSAPDKSGLPSDRFSAERTGGSVSTLTIQRTQQEDSAVYLCASSLGGAPTEAFFGQGTRLTVV.

V gene TRBV3-1 combines with J gene TRBJ2-2, with TRBD1 matching over 9 bases. The germline CDR1 and CDR2 sequences are LGHDT and YNNKEL (reference sequence). V shed 3 bases and J 6 bases; nucleotides not matched to a gene: 8. CDR3 length: 16 amino acids. The CDR3 DNA sequence: TGTGCCAGCAGCCATCCCCTGGGACAGGGCCCCGGGGAGCTGTTTTTT. Residues: CASSHPLGQGPGELFF.

The J gene is TRBJ1-2, the V gene TRBV20-1, with 7 nucleotides matching TRBD1. V dropped 0 bases and J dropped 1; count of bases not matched to a gene: 11. Germline V lookup: CDR1 DFQATT, CDR2 SNEGSKA (reference sequence). The CDR3 is made up of 17 amino acids. The CDR3 protein is CSARDGRGRLRNYGYTF. The DNA for the CDR3 is TGCAGTGCTAGAGATGGAAGGGGGCGTCTTCGTAACTATGGCTACACCTTC.

V usage is TRBV5-1 and J usage is TRBJ1-2; D unclear. The CDR3 length is 14 residues. Germline CDR1 SGHRS, CDR2 YFSETQ. Trimming shortened V by 4 bases and J by 6 bases, and 16 bases separated the two germline ends. CDR3 amino acids: CASSLEEIGNGYTF. As DNA, the CDR3 is TGCGCCAGCAGCCTCGAAGAAATTGGGAATGGCTACACCTTC.

The chain links TRBV28 to TRBJ1-5; D is ambiguous. V was pared by 0 bases and J by 12 bases, with 9 bases between. The CDR3 extends over 12 amino acids. Germline CDR1 is MDHEN and CDR2 is SYDVKM. The CDR3 DNA sequence: TGTGCCAGCAGTTTATGGGCGGGCAGCCAGCATTTT. Amino acids: CASSLWAGSQHF.

V is TRBV3-1 and J is TRBJ2-7; D could derive from TRBD1 or TRBD2 (5 bases each). The CDR3 length is 15 residues. The germline gives CDR1 LGHDT, CDR2 YNNKEL (reference sequence). V dropped 1 base and J dropped 1 base, with 11 bases sitting between them. CDR3 in DNA: TGTGCCAGCAGCCAAGTCACGGGACGGTCCTACGAGCAGTACTTC. Translating it yields CASSQVTGRSYEQYF.

This chain connects TRBV19 to TRBJ2-2; D is uncertain. Trimming pared 1 base from V and 6 bases from J, leaving 12 bases between. CDR1 is LNHDA and CDR2 is SQIVND in the germline V gene (reference sequence). The CDR3 is 15 residues long. In DNA form, the CDR3 reads TGTGCCAGTAGTATAGTCGCGCGGAGCGCCGGGGAGCTGTTTTTT. Protein product: CASSIVARSAGELFF.

V gene TRBV7-9 combines with J gene TRBJ1-3, with 8 bases lining up with TRBD1. The V segment lost 4 bases and the J segment 4 bases; nucleotides outside the gene matches: 18. The CDR3 consists of 19 residues. Germline V gene lookup returns CDR1 SEHNR and CDR2 FQNEAQ (reference sequence). The CDR3 region has the DNA TGTGCCAGCAGCTCCAGGGACAGGAGAAGCCGTACGCTAGGAAACACCATATATTTT. It translates to CASSSRDRRSRTLGNTIYF.